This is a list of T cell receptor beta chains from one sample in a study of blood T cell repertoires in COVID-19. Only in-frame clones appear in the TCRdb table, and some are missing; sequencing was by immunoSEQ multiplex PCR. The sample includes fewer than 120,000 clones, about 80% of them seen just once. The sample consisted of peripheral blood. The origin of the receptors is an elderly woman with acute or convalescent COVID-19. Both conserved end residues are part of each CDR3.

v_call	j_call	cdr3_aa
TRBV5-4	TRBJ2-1	CASSLAGGSSYNEQFF
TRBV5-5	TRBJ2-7	CASSLAMLAGSYEQYF
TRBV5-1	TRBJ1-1	CASTLAGGRGTEAFF
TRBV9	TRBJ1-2	CASSATGSRGYTF
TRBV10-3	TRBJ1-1	CAILRGDYDTEAFF
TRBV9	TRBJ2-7	CASSVDASGVLYEQYF
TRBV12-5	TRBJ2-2	CASGLVLRNTGELFF
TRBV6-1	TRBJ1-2	CASSEVTAGFAF
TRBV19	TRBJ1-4	CASSNRREGDEKLFF
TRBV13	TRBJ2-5	CASSLRTSGQETQYF
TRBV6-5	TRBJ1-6	CASSPSNSPLHF
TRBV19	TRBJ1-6	CASSIQGLANSPLHF
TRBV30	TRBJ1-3	CAWQSGNTIYF
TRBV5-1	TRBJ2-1	CASSRDTNSYNEQFF
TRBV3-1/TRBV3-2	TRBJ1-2	CASSHLQGVYGYTF
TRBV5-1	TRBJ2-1	CASSSNLLAGAYNEQFF
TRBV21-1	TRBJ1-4	CASRDRSVQLATNEKLFF
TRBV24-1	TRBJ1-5	CATSADSNQPQHF
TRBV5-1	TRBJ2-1	CASSDRVQPWGNEQFF
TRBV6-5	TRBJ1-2	CASSYSAVNYGYTF
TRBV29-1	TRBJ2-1	CSATDNEQFF
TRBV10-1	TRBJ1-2	CASSRAPIERDYGYTF
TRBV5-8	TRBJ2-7	CASSLGQNGYYEQYF
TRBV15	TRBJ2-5	CATSRALGGSETQYF
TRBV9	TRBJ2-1	CASRKGLAGVSEQFF
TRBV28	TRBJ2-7	CASSFGTGLSSYEQYF
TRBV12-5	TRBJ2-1	CASGVSSGNNEQFF
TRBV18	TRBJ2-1	CASSPWTGEGNEQFF
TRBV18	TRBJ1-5	CASSPLPVSNQPQHF
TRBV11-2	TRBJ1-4	CASSLGQHNEKLFF
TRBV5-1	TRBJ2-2	CASSPPGTENTGELFF
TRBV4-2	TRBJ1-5	CASSQDLGTGVWKPQHF
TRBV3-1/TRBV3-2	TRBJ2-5	CASSQARETQYF
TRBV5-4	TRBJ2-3	CAIYSQGTDTQYF
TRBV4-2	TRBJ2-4	CASSGQGGADIQYF
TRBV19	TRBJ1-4	CASSTDRYNEKLFF
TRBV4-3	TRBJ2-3	CASSQEMAGGRFTDTQYF
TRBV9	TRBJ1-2	CASSVGRGLLNYGYTF
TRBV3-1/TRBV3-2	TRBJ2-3	CASSQSSGYTPTQYF
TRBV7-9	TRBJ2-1	CASSTYPRYNEQFF
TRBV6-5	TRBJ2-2	CASNPTSGGSGELFF
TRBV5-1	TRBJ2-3	CASSGTRGVDTQYF
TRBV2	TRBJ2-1	CASSLGTGPYNEQFF
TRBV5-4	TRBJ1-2	CASRPGQGNYGYTF
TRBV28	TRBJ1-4	CASFSGEKLFF
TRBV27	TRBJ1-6	CASSLMTGSPGDSPLHF
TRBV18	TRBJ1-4	CASSPQGVLTNEKLFF
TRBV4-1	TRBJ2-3	CASSQDGGVGRIGTDTQYF
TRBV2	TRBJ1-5	CASRATGVSQPQHF
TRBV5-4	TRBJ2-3	CASRGRDTQYF